Listed below are T cell receptor beta chains from one sample, sequenced in a study of blood T cell repertoires in COVID-19. Method: immunoSEQ multiplex PCR; TCRdb's copy keeps in-frame clones and lacks some. The sample lists 110,000 or so clones, about 88% occurring once. The specimen was peripheral blood. The origin of the receptors is a woman aged 70-85 years who had recovered from COVID-19. Both conserved end residues are part of each CDR3. Each record gives: clone size, J gene, D gene, V gene, CDR3 DNA, CDR3 protein. The D gene is left open where the match is weak. Rows give clone size only sometimes, using once, few, many, or a class for an expanded clone.

clone_size: few; j_call: TRBJ1-1; d_call: -; v_call: TRBV30; cdr3_nt: TGTGCCTGGAGCGGAGGGAGACGGTCAGAAGCTTTCTTT; cdr3_aa: CAWSGGRRSEAFF
clone_size: -; j_call: TRBJ1-5; d_call: TRBD1; v_call: TRBV7-2; cdr3_nt: TGTGCCAGCAGCTTCGGGCAGGGGGCGTCTCAGCCCCAGCATTTT; cdr3_aa: CASSFGQGASQPQHF
clone_size: -; j_call: TRBJ2-1; d_call: -; v_call: TRBV5-6; cdr3_nt: TGTGCCAGCAGCCCGAGGGACTTAGCCTACAATGAGCAGTTCTTC; cdr3_aa: CASSPRDLAYNEQFF
clone_size: -; j_call: TRBJ1-2; d_call: -; v_call: TRBV18; cdr3_nt: TGTGCCAGCTCAGGGACATTTAACTATGGCTACACCTTC; cdr3_aa: CASSGTFNYGYTF
clone_size: -; j_call: TRBJ2-1; d_call: TRBD2; v_call: TRBV6-2/TRBV6-3; cdr3_nt: TGTGCCAGCAGGTACGGGGGGGTTTCCTACAATGAGCAGTTCTTC; cdr3_aa: CASRYGGVSYNEQFF
clone_size: -; j_call: TRBJ1-2; d_call: TRBD1; v_call: TRBV19; cdr3_nt: TGTGCCAGTAGTAACACAGGGGATCATGGCTACACCTTC; cdr3_aa: CASSNTGDHGYTF
clone_size: -; j_call: TRBJ2-3; d_call: TRBD2; v_call: TRBV7-9; cdr3_nt: TGTGCCAGCAGCTCAGGACTAGCGGGAGGGAGAGATACGCAGTATTTT; cdr3_aa: CASSSGLAGGRDTQYF
clone_size: -; j_call: TRBJ1-2; d_call: TRBD1; v_call: TRBV5-1; cdr3_nt: TGCGCCAGCAGCTTGGCGGGACAGGGGGCGCATGGCTACACCTTC; cdr3_aa: CASSLAGQGAHGYTF
clone_size: -; j_call: TRBJ2-1; d_call: -; v_call: TRBV5-1; cdr3_nt: TGCGCCAGCTCTGCGGGGACTTCCTACAATGAGCAGTTCTTC; cdr3_aa: CASSAGTSYNEQFF
clone_size: once; j_call: TRBJ2-2; d_call: TRBD1; v_call: TRBV7-2; cdr3_nt: TGTGCCAGCAGCGTCCGGGACAGGGCGGCCGGGGAGCTGTTTTTT; cdr3_aa: CASSVRDRAAGELFF
clone_size: -; j_call: TRBJ2-7; d_call: -; v_call: TRBV4-2; cdr3_nt: TGTGCCAGCAGCCAGATCGTCAGGGGCGAGCAGTACTTC; cdr3_aa: CASSQIVRGEQYF
clone_size: -; j_call: TRBJ2-3; d_call: TRBD2; v_call: TRBV7-2; cdr3_nt: TGTGCCAGCAGCTGGGGACTAGTCTTTGGCAGAACAGATACGCAGTATTTT; cdr3_aa: CASSWGLVFGRTDTQYF
clone_size: -; j_call: TRBJ2-2; d_call: TRBD2; v_call: TRBV10-3; cdr3_nt: TGTGCCATCAAGCTAGCGGGGGACACCGGGGAGCTGTTTTTT; cdr3_aa: CAIKLAGDTGELFF
clone_size: -; j_call: TRBJ1-6; d_call: -; v_call: TRBV13; cdr3_nt: TGTGCCAGCAGTCCTCAGGGGCACTCCTATAATTCACCCCTCCACTTT; cdr3_aa: CASSPQGHSYNSPLHF
clone_size: -; j_call: TRBJ2-5; d_call: -; v_call: TRBV7-3; cdr3_nt: TGTGCCAGCAGCCCAGGAGGGCTGGGAGCAGAGACCCAGTACTTC; cdr3_aa: CASSPGGLGAETQYF
clone_size: -; j_call: TRBJ1-6; d_call: -; v_call: TRBV30; cdr3_nt: TGTGCCCGGGCTGTCAACTCTAGATCACCCCTCCACTTT; cdr3_aa: CARAVNSRSPLHF
clone_size: -; j_call: TRBJ1-6; d_call: TRBD1; v_call: TRBV7-6; cdr3_nt: TGTGCCAGCAGCTTATTGGACAGGGAGAGTTCACCCCTCCACTTT; cdr3_aa: CASSLLDRESSPLHF
clone_size: -; j_call: TRBJ2-5; d_call: TRBD2; v_call: TRBV7-9; cdr3_nt: TGTGCCAGCAGCCGCCCGCCAGCGGGAGAAGAGACCCAGTACTTC; cdr3_aa: CASSRPPAGEETQYF
clone_size: -; j_call: TRBJ2-5; d_call: TRBD1; v_call: TRBV7-3; cdr3_nt: TGTGCCAGCAGCGCCAGGGGACAGGAGACCCAGTACTTC; cdr3_aa: CASSARGQETQYF
clone_size: few; j_call: TRBJ1-1; d_call: -; v_call: TRBV27; cdr3_nt: TGTGCCAGCAGTTCGGTATACACCCCAGGTCAAGCTTTCTTT; cdr3_aa: CASSSVYTPGQAFF
clone_size: -; j_call: TRBJ2-7; d_call: TRBD2; v_call: TRBV5-1; cdr3_nt: TGCGCCAGCAGCGGACTAGCGGGAGGGGACTACGAGCAGTACTTC; cdr3_aa: CASSGLAGGDYEQYF
clone_size: -; j_call: TRBJ1-3; d_call: -; v_call: TRBV3-1/TRBV3-2; cdr3_nt: TGTGCCAGCAGCCAAGTGGCAGGGGGAAACACCATATATTTT; cdr3_aa: CASSQVAGGNTIYF
clone_size: -; j_call: TRBJ2-5; d_call: TRBD2; v_call: TRBV2; cdr3_nt: TGTGCCAGCACCAGAGCGGGGGGGCGGCAAGAGACCCAGTACTTC; cdr3_aa: CASTRAGGRQETQYF
clone_size: -; j_call: TRBJ2-5; d_call: TRBD2; v_call: TRBV5-5; cdr3_nt: TGTGCCAGCAGCTTGGCCGGGGGGACGGTCGGATGGACCCAGTACTTC; cdr3_aa: CASSLAGGTVGWTQYF
clone_size: -; j_call: TRBJ1-6; d_call: TRBD1; v_call: TRBV23-1; cdr3_nt: TGCGCCAGCAGTCACGAGGACAGGGGGCTGGGATCACCCCTCCACTTT; cdr3_aa: CASSHEDRGLGSPLHF
clone_size: -; j_call: TRBJ2-7; d_call: -; v_call: TRBV5-5; cdr3_nt: TGTGCCAGCAGTTCGGAGTTAGAGCAGTACTTC; cdr3_aa: CASSSELEQYF
clone_size: -; j_call: TRBJ1-3; d_call: -; v_call: TRBV28; cdr3_nt: TGTGCCAGCAGTTTCCGGGAATCTGGAAACACCATATATTTT; cdr3_aa: CASSFRESGNTIYF
clone_size: -; j_call: TRBJ1-5; d_call: TRBD1; v_call: TRBV24-1; cdr3_nt: TGTGCCACCAGTGACCCGGGACAGGGGGCAGGTCAGCCCCAGCATTTT; cdr3_aa: CATSDPGQGAGQPQHF
clone_size: once; j_call: TRBJ1-5; d_call: -; v_call: TRBV5-1; cdr3_nt: TGCGCCAGCAGCTTGGAGGCGGGAAGTGGAGGAATTAATCAGCCCCAGCATTTT; cdr3_aa: CASSLEAGSGGINQPQHF
clone_size: -; j_call: TRBJ1-6; d_call: -; v_call: TRBV27; cdr3_nt: TGTGCCAGCAGTTTCCGGTCTTCACCCCTCCACTTT; cdr3_aa: CASSFRSSPLHF
clone_size: -; j_call: TRBJ2-4; d_call: -; v_call: TRBV19; cdr3_nt: TGTGCCAGTAGTTCACGCTCCGGGACTCGTCCGCAGTTGGTTCAGTACTTC; cdr3_aa: CASSSRSGTRPQLVQYF
clone_size: -; j_call: TRBJ2-7; d_call: -; v_call: TRBV5-1; cdr3_nt: TGCGCCAGCAGCTTGAGGGGGAGTGGGGACGAGCAGTACTTC; cdr3_aa: CASSLRGSGDEQYF
clone_size: -; j_call: TRBJ2-1; d_call: TRBD2; v_call: TRBV18; cdr3_nt: TGTGCCAGCTCACCGCGGGGGGTGTCCTACAATGAGCAGTTCTTC; cdr3_aa: CASSPRGVSYNEQFF
clone_size: -; j_call: TRBJ2-1; d_call: -; v_call: TRBV7-2; cdr3_nt: TGTGCCAGCAGCCCAGCGGTGAGATCCTACAATGAGCAGTTCTTC; cdr3_aa: CASSPAVRSYNEQFF